The 10 T cell receptor beta chains listed next were all sequenced from one sample in a study of vaccination and CD4 T cells after COVID-19. MiXCR was run by TCRdb on the PCR reads, yielding one entry per CDR3 protein. The sample records approximately 23,000 distinct CDR3 sequences, 51% being singletons. The sequencing used CD4+ T cells from blood, collected before SARS-CoV-2 vaccination. The receptors originated from a human donor who had recovered from COVID-19.

The chain recombines TRBV18 with TRBJ2-1; 10 nucleotides match TRBD2. CDR1 is KGHSH and CDR2 is LQKENI in the germline V gene. V was pared by 5 bases and J by 4 bases, with 11 bases of the junction left unmatched. The CDR3 is 17 amino acids. This CDR3 reads CASSSLAGAGEYNEQFF. In DNA, the CDR3 is TGTGCCAGCTCATCCCTAGCGGGAGCCGGGGAATACAATGAGCAGTTCTTC.

Points on this clonotype: The junction departs from the called germline gene at one end, perhaps through a read error. J is TRBJ2-7 and V is TRBV28; D remains ambiguous. The length of the CDR3 is 12 residues. Germline V gene data show CDR1 as MDHEN and CDR2 as SYDVKM. The CDR3: CASSFGSSEQYF. DNA of the CDR3: TGTGCCAGCAGTTTTGGGTCCTCCGAGCAGTACTTC.

This sequence joins TRBV19 and TRBJ2-7, with TRBD2 matching 10 bases. The CDR3 is made up of 14 amino acids. The J segment lost 0 bases and the V segment lost 4 bases, leaving 0 bases of the junction unmatched. CDR1 LNHDA and CDR2 SQIVND come from the germline V gene (reference sequence). The CDR3 DNA follows: TGTGCCAGTAGTACTAGCGGGAGCTCCTACGAGCAGTACTTC. This codes for CASSTSGSSYEQYF.

V gene TRBV20-1 combines with J gene TRBJ2-3; D ambiguous. This CDR3 has 13 residues. The germline CDR1 and CDR2 sequences are DFQATT and SNEGSKA (reference sequence). With 3 bases removed from V and 6 bases from J, the gap between germline ends came to 13 bases. The CDR3 sequence: CSASKGLEDTQYF. The CDR3 coding sequence is TGCAGTGCTAGTAAAGGGCTCGAGGATACGCAGTATTTT.

The chain is built from TRBV7-3 and TRBJ2-1; 13 nucleotides agree with TRBD2. V lost 1 base and J lost 8; bases outside the gene matches: 5. Germline CDR1 is SGHTA and CDR2 is FQGTGA. The CDR3 is 16 amino acids. CDR3 loop: CASSLMGLAGSYEQFF. The CDR3 DNA reads TGTGCCAGCAGCTTAATGGGACTAGCGGGATCGTATGAGCAGTTCTTC.

This chain uses TRBV7-9 with TRBJ2-3; D is uncertain. V was shortened by 4 bases and J by 4 bases, with 12 bases between the two germline ends. The CDR3 is made up of 14 amino acids. The germline V gene has CDR1 SEHNR and CDR2 FQNEAQ (reference sequence). Here the CDR3 reads CASSSPRSADTQYF. In nucleotides, the CDR3 is TGTGCCAGCAGCTCTCCCCGGTCGGCAGATACGCAGTATTTT.

The V gene is TRBV12-3 or TRBV12-4, the J gene TRBJ2-1; D tentatively fits TRBD1 or TRBD2 (5 bases each). The CDR3 is 13 amino acids. V lost 6 bases to trimming and J lost 6 bases, with 12 bases between them. The CDR3 DNA reads as TGTGCCAGCAGAACAACCGGGGCCAATGAGCAGTTCTTC. Translating it yields CASRTTGANEQFF.

The chain is built from TRBV6-2 or TRBV6-3 and TRBJ2-7; 12 bases are a match to TRBD2. V lost 6 bases and J lost 3; bases outside the gene matches: 3. This CDR3 region has 14 residues. Per germline, CDR1 MNHEY and CDR2 SVGEGT. Written as DNA, the CDR3 is TGTGCCAGCAGGCGGACTAGCGGGATCTACGAGCAGTACTTC. Amino acid sequence: CASRRTSGIYEQYF.

Written as DNA, the CDR3 is TGTGCCAGCAGTGAGGACGGGAACTACGAGCAGTACTTC. This translates into CASSEDGNYEQYF. The chain uses TRBV12-3 or TRBV12-4 and TRBJ2-7; D perhaps matches TRBD2 (5 bases). Trimming cost V 5 bases and J 3 bases, with 11 bases left between them. CDR3 length: 13 amino acids.

This rearrangement joins TRBV7-9 to TRBJ2-7; D unresolved. The CDR3 is 11 residues long. Trimming left V 3 bases short and J 7 bases short, with 7 bases between. From germline, CDR1 is SEHNR and CDR2 FQNEAQ (reference sequence). This CDR3 reads CASSFGEEQYF. DNA for the CDR3: TGTGCCAGCAGCTTTGGAGAAGAGCAGTACTTC.